This TCR beta chain was obtained from a study of shared T cell receptors in the human thymus. Generated by immunoSEQ multiplex PCR, the TCRdb table keeps only in-frame clones and is missing some. The sample has about 660,000 clones, roughly 88% seen once; the top ten hold around 0.01%. In this sample, this clone turned up once. In germline, CDR1 is LGHNA, CDR2 YSLEER. The CDR3 spans 17 residues. Unmatched junction bases numbered 7, after V lost 0 bases and J lost 1 base. The same specimen was also included in a second study, on human thymus T cells. That paper states: The thymus tissue came from resections taken during corrective heart surgery. Thymic and blood repertoires appeared to display a bias in their usage of V and J genes. Related research reported highly overlapping thymic repertoires among unrelated individuals.

The specimen was thymocytes. The genes are TRBV4-3 and TRBJ2-3, with 7 bases aligning to TRBD2. This receptor was taken from a boy younger than two with a congenital heart defect. The CDR3 DNA follows: TGCGCCAGCAGCCAAGATATAAGGACTAGTGGCACAGATACGCAGTATTTT. This codes for CASSQDIRTSGTDTQYF.